Each of the 32 T cell receptor beta chains below was sequenced from the same sample in a study of T cells after yellow fever vaccination. TCRdb processed the 5' RACE reads anew with MiXCR; each CDR3 protein has one entry. The sample records hundreds of thousands of distinct CDR3 sequences, roughly 3.5% being singletons. Sequenced here: PBMCs, sampled on the day of the yellow fever booster vaccination. These receptor sequences come from a man aged 18 to 30 who received the YFV17D yellow fever vaccine.

Ten or more counts support this clonotype. CDR3: CASSPFGGQTNTEAFF. CDR3 sequence (DNA): TGTGCCAGCAGCCCATTTGGAGGACAGACGAACACTGAAGCTTTCTTT. The chain couples TRBV7-9 to TRBJ1-1; the D gene is possibly TRBD1 (6 bases). The CDR3 extends over 16 amino acids. The germline V gene encodes CDR1 SEHNR and CDR2 FQNEAQ (reference sequence). Trimming took off 5 bases at V and 1 base at J, with 17 bases between the two ends.

This clonotype appeared many times. The V call is TRBV4-3, the J call TRBJ1-3, with D uncertain. The CDR3 runs to 16 residues. Trimming stripped 1 base from V and 0 bases from J, with 10 bases between. Germline values: CDR1 LGHNA, CDR2 YSLEER. CDR3 sequence: CASSQAGTISGNTIYF. For the CDR3, the DNA is TGCGCCAGCAGCCAAGCGGGTACAATCTCTGGAAACACCATATATTTT.

This clonotype has more than one count but fewer than ten. The CDR3: CASSLTRDYDNEQFF. DNA of the CDR3: TGTGCCAGCAGCTTAACCAGGGACTATGACAATGAGCAGTTCTTC. V gene TRBV7-3 combines with J gene TRBJ2-1, with 7 bases that match TRBD2. J gave up 5 bases and V 0 bases, and 4 bases lay outside the gene matches. The CDR3 has 15 residues. Looked up from germline, CDR1 is SGHTA and CDR2 is FQGTGA.

This clonotype was found many times. V usage is TRBV11-1 and J usage is TRBJ2-3; D could derive from TRBD1 or TRBD2 (5 bases each). The V end was cut by 5 bases, the J end by 1 base, with 13 bases between. The CDR3 spans 15 residues. The V gene's germline CDR1 is SGHAT and CDR2 FQDESV (reference sequence). The CDR3: CASSTGTLGTDTQYF. Written as DNA, the CDR3 is TGTGCCAGCAGCACCGGGACGTTAGGCACAGATACGCAGTATTTT.

The chain has TRBV19 and TRBJ1-1; unclear D gene. Trimming stripped 6 bases from V and 4 bases from J, with 18 bases between. The CDR3 has 15 residues. The germline V gene has CDR1 LNHDA and CDR2 SQIVND (reference sequence). CDR3 nucleotide sequence: TGTGCCAGTAGAAAGAAAAATCTGAGGAGCACTGAAGCTTTCTTT. As protein: CASRKKNLRSTEAFF.

This clonotype showed up many times. The rearrangement uses TRBV4-3 and TRBJ2-5; D is possibly TRBD2 (6 bases). The V end was cut by 1 base, the J end by 5 bases, with 17 bases between. The germline V gene has CDR1 LGHNA and CDR2 YSLEER. The CDR3 sequence is 16 residues long. CDR3: CASSQAPGLGEETQYF. CDR3 nucleotide sequence: TGCGCCAGCAGCCAAGCGCCGGGACTCGGAGAGGAGACCCAGTACTTC.

This clonotype was recorded many times. The gene calls are TRBV24-1 and TRBJ2-1, with D tentatively TRBD2 (6 bases). The CDR3 has 17 residues. Trimming shortened V by 4 bases and J by 2 bases, and 17 bases separated the two germline ends. Germline CDR1 reads KGHDR; CDR2 reads SFDVKD. CDR3 region: CATSEKPGEVTYNEQFF. DNA for the CDR3: TGTGCCACCAGTGAAAAGCCCGGGGAGGTCACCTACAATGAGCAGTTCTTC.

This clonotype occurred many times. This chain links TRBV12-3 or TRBV12-4 with TRBJ2-1, with TRBD2 matching 8 bases. The CDR3 length is 15 residues. J lost 2 bases, V lost 7 bases, and 7 bases had no gene match. In DNA, the CDR3 is TGTGCCAGCACTGTAGCGGGGTTTACCTACAATGAGCAGTTCTTC. It yields the protein CASTVAGFTYNEQFF.

The sample holds many counts of this clonotype. The chain uses TRBV29-1 and TRBJ2-4; D possibly matches TRBD1 or TRBD2 (5 bases each). CDR1 and CDR2 (germline): SQVTM, ANQGSEA. The CDR3 length is 17 residues. The CDR3 DNA reads TGCAGGGGACGCTACCGTCTAGGAGTGGAAGCCAAAAACATTCAGTACTTC. Protein product: CRGRYRLGVEAKNIQYF.

V and J are TRBV7-3 and TRBJ2-2; D remains ambiguous. CDR1 is SGHTA, CDR2 FQGTGA, per germline. V lost 2 bases and J lost 1, with 11 bases in between. The CDR3 has 16 residues. CDR3 bases: TGTGCCAGCAGCTTACCCGCCGAGCAGAACACCGGGGAGCTGTTTTTT. Protein sequence: CASSLPAEQNTGELFF.

The CDR3 sequence: CASSPRNRGNRPSTDTQYF. The DNA of the CDR3 is TGCGCCAGCAGCCCCCGGAATCGGGGGAACAGACCTAGCACAGATACGCAGTATTTT. The chain carries TRBV4-1 and TRBJ2-3; tentative D call: TRBD2 (6 bases). CDR1 MGHRA and CDR2 YSYEKL come from the germline V gene. This CDR3 region has 19 residues. V lost 4 bases and J 0 bases, leaving 23 bases between the germline ends.

This clonotype occurred many times. One junction end does not reproduce the germline sequence, and a read error may be involved. This rearrangement joins TRBV7-9 to TRBJ1-4; no clear D. The CDR3 length is 15 residues. The germline V gene has CDR1 SEHNR and CDR2 FQNEAQ (reference sequence). CDR3 in amino acids: CASSLEGRADEKLFF. The CDR3 DNA sequence: TGCGCCAGCAGCTTGGAAGGGCGCGCGGATGAAAAACTGTTTTTT. Combining the CDR3 with reference TRBV7-9 and TRBJ1-4 gives the whole variable domain DTGVSQNPRHKITKRGQNVTFRCDPISEHNRLYWYRQTLGQGPEFLTYFQNEAQLEKSRLLSDRFSAERPKGSFSTLEIQRTEQGDSAMYLCASSLEGRADEKLFFGSGTQLSVL.

This clonotype was recorded at least ten times. This chain links TRBV7-9 with TRBJ1-5; D is uncertain. CDR1 and CDR2 (germline): SEHNR, FQNEAQ (reference sequence). This CDR3 contains 18 residues. Trimming removed 3 bases from V and 0 bases from J, with 18 bases in between. The CDR3 sequence is CASSLEAVGGVSNQPQHF. The CDR3 DNA reads as TGTGCCAGCAGCTTGGAGGCCGTTGGTGGTGTTAGCAATCAGCCCCAGCATTTT.

This clonotype was recorded a few times. The chain links TRBV3-1 to TRBJ1-2; 9 bases match TRBD1. J lost 9 bases, V lost 2 bases, and 7 bases had no gene match. The CDR3 is made up of 14 amino acids. The germline gives CDR1 LGHDT, CDR2 YNNKEL (reference sequence). This CDR3 reads CASSQPGQGSSYTF. DNA for the CDR3: TGTGCCAGCAGCCAACCGGGACAGGGAAGTAGCTACACCTTC.

The sample holds a few counts of this clonotype. The CDR3 region has the DNA TGTGCCAGCAGTTACTCGAGATTGGGGAACCGAGAAGCTTTCTTT. This translates into CASSYSRLGNREAFF. The chain couples TRBV6-5 to TRBJ1-1; no definite D call. Germline V gene sequence: CDR1 MNHEY, CDR2 SVGAGI. The V end was cut by 0 bases, the J end by 8 bases, with 16 bases between. There are 15 residues in the CDR3.

The DNA of the CDR3 is TGCGCCAGCAGCTTGGAAGCCAGCGGGGGATATCAAGAGACCCAGTACTTC. It codes for CASSLEASGGYQETQYF. V and J are TRBV5-1 and TRBJ2-5; 8 nucleotides align to TRBD2. The V gene's germline CDR1 is SGHRS and CDR2 YFSETQ. This CDR3 has 17 amino acids. Trimming cost V 0 bases and J 2 bases; bases outside gene matches: 9.

This clonotype occurred a few times. The CDR3 here is CASSVGGTDTQYF. The CDR3, as DNA: TGTGCCAGCAGCGTAGGTGGCACAGATACGCAGTATTTT. The chain recombines TRBV9 with TRBJ2-3; D is uncertain. CDR3 length equals 13 residues. Per the germline V gene, CDR1 is SGDLS and CDR2 is YYNGEE. V shed 0 bases and J shed 1 base, with 3 bases lying between them.

The rearrangement links TRBV5-4 to TRBJ1-3; TRBD1 is a possible D gene (5 bases). Germline-derived CDR1 and CDR2 are SGHNT and YYREEE (reference sequence). V gave up 5 bases and J gave up 0 bases, with 12 bases separating them. The length of the CDR3 is 15 residues. CDR3 loop: CASSQGRISGNTIYF. The CDR3 DNA sequence: TGTGCCAGCAGTCAGGGACGGATCTCTGGAAACACCATATATTTT.

The chain is built from TRBV24-1 and TRBJ2-2; perhaps TRBD1 as D (5 bases). The CDR3 spans 15 residues. In germline, CDR1 is KGHDR, CDR2 SFDVKD. Trimming cost V 4 bases and J 3 bases, with 11 bases left between them. The CDR3 spells CATSERRTHTGELFF. The CDR3 DNA follows: TGTGCCACCAGTGAGCGACGGACACACACCGGGGAGCTGTTTTTT.

This clonotype showed up many times. The chain combines TRBV5-6 with TRBJ1-2, with 9 bases aligning to TRBD1. V dropped 0 bases and J dropped 6; count of bases not matched to a gene: 6. Germline values: CDR1 SGHDT, CDR2 YYEEEE. The CDR3 loop spans 15 amino acids. The CDR3 DNA sequence: TGTGCCAGCAGCTTGGGGACAGGGGAGGTTCATGGCTACACCTTC. This sequence encodes CASSLGTGEVHGYTF.

In its sample, this clonotype was seen many times. The chain is built from TRBV5-1 and TRBJ2-5, with 8 positions matching TRBD1. The CDR3 extends over 13 amino acids. Germline assignment: CDR1 SGHRS and CDR2 YFSETQ. V shed 3 bases, J shed 3 bases, and the junction held 1 base outside the gene matches. The CDR3 sequence is CASSWDRKETQYF. The CDR3 nucleotides read TGCGCCAGCAGCTGGGACAGGAAAGAGACCCAGTACTTC.

At least ten counts were recorded for this clonotype. The rearrangement uses TRBV3-1 and TRBJ2-1; TRBD2 agrees at 11 bases. The ends lost 2 bases at V and 7 bases at J; junction bases unmatched: 7. The V gene's germline CDR1 is LGHDT and CDR2 YNNKEL (reference sequence). This CDR3 is 16 amino acids long. CDR3 residues: CASSQLAGGRRNEQFF. The CDR3 nucleotides read TGTGCCAGCAGCCAATTAGCGGGGGGGCGTAGGAATGAGCAGTTCTTC.

This clonotype was counted only a few times. The V gene is TRBV6-5, the J gene TRBJ2-2; 7 bases line up with TRBD1. The CDR3 extends over 16 amino acids. V trimming: 6 bases; J trimming: 5 bases; junction bases outside the gene matches: 12. The germline V gene has CDR1 MNHEY and CDR2 SVGAGI. CDR3: CASSTTRQGRTGELFF. The CDR3 bases are TGTGCCAGCAGCACCACCCGACAGGGTCGGACCGGGGAGCTGTTTTTT.

This clonotype came up many times. The chain uses TRBV7-8 and TRBJ2-3; tentative D call: TRBD1 (5 bases). V was shortened by 6 bases and J by 5 bases, with 12 bases between the two germline ends. Germline V gives CDR1 SGHVS, CDR2 FQNEAQ. The CDR3 covers 13 residues. The CDR3 DNA is TGTGCCAGCAGGTCGACAGTCGGAGATACGCAGTATTTT. Translation: CASRSTVGDTQYF. Together with reference TRBV7-8 and TRBJ2-3, the CDR3 gives the full variable domain: GAGVSQSPRYKVAKRGQDVALRCDPISGHVSLFWYQQALGQGPEFLTYFQNEAQLDKSGLPSDRFFAERPEGSVSTLKIQRTQQEDSAVYLCASRSTVGDTQYFGPGTRLTVL.

This chain joins TRBV5-4 and TRBJ2-3; no clear D gene. The ends were cut back, 0 bases at V and 6 bases at J, with 11 bases in the middle. The CDR3 contains 14 residues. The germline CDR1 and CDR2 sequences are SGHNT and YYREEE (reference sequence). Here the CDR3 reads CASSLDPGWDTQYF. The CDR3 DNA follows: TGTGCCAGCAGCTTGGACCCAGGATGGGATACGCAGTATTTT.

This clonotype was observed a few times. The chain has TRBV7-8 and TRBJ2-6; D not certain. The CDR3 length is 13 residues. The V gene lost 8 bases and the J gene lost 0 bases, with 5 bases spanning the gap. Germline CDR1 and CDR2: SGHVS and FQNEAQ. The CDR3 sequence is CASAISGANVLTF. The CDR3 coding sequence is TGTGCCAGCGCTATCTCTGGGGCCAACGTCCTGACTTTC. The variable domain in full, completed from reference TRBV7-8 and TRBJ2-6, reads GAGVSQSPRYKVAKRGQDVALRCDPISGHVSLFWYQQALGQGPEFLTYFQNEAQLDKSGLPSDRFFAERPEGSVSTLKIQRTQQEDSAVYLCASAISGANVLTFGAGSRLTVL.

This clonotype was counted ten times or more. The chain couples TRBV12-3 or TRBV12-4 to TRBJ2-5; D perhaps matches TRBD2 (7 bases). The CDR3 length is 13 residues. Trimming cost V 7 bases and J 4 bases, with 13 bases left between them. For the CDR3, the DNA is TGTGCCAGCATCTGGGGGGGCTCAGAGACCCAGTACTTC. This codes for CASIWGGSETQYF.

In its sample, this clonotype was seen a few times. The chain uses TRBV10-3 and TRBJ1-5; no clear D gene. Germline V lookup: CDR1 ENHRY, CDR2 SYGVKD. Trimming pared 6 bases from V and 0 bases from J, leaving 12 bases between. The CDR3 contains 15 residues. Here the CDR3 reads CAIRASGNSNQPQHF. CDR3 coding DNA: TGTGCCATCAGGGCCTCGGGAAATAGCAATCAGCCCCAGCATTTT.

This clonotype was picked up many times. V usage is TRBV6-5 and J usage is TRBJ2-5; maybe TRBD1 (6 bases). Germline loops: CDR1 MNHEY, CDR2 SVGAGI. The CDR3 is 13 amino acids. V was pared by 7 bases and J by 5 bases, with 14 bases between. The CDR3: CASTTGLRETQYF. CDR3 bases: TGTGCCAGCACCACAGGGCTCCGCGAGACCCAGTACTTC.

Regarding this clonotype: In this CDR3 the conserved last residue, phenylalanine or tryptophan, is missing, so a read error is likely. No DNA is shown, since the ends of the CDR3 on it are uncertain; the CDR3 is the one TCRdb lists. This CDR3 is CASSPGLVPYQETLVL. The V call is TRBV7-2, the J call TRBJ2-5; TRBD2, the D gene given by the table, was not confirmed from the DNA. The CDR3 is 16 residues long, counting both termini. CDR1 is SGHTA, CDR2 FQGNSA, per germline.

This clonotype was detected ten times or more. Here the CDR3 DNA reads TGTGCCAGCAGCTTAGCTCCAGGGAGTGGTGCAGATACGCAGTATTTT. It yields the protein CASSLAPGSGADTQYF. V and J are TRBV7-6 and TRBJ2-3; D assignment may be TRBD1 or TRBD2 (5 bases each). With 0 bases removed from V and 4 bases from J, the gap between germline ends came to 14 bases. Germline loops: CDR1 SGHVS, CDR2 FNYEAQ. CDR3 length: 16 amino acids.

This clonotype was observed at least ten times. The chain uses TRBV19 and TRBJ2-3; 9 positions match TRBD1. There are 13 residues in the CDR3. The V and J ends lost 8 bases and 3 bases, in that order; junction bases with no gene match: 3. Germline V gene lookup returns CDR1 LNHDA and CDR2 SQIVND (reference sequence). The CDR3 here is CASGDRATDTQYF. The CDR3 nucleotides are TGTGCCAGTGGGGACAGGGCGACAGATACGCAGTATTTT.